This is a list of T cell receptor beta chains from one sample in a study of blood T cell repertoires in COVID-19. Assay used: immunoSEQ multiplex PCR; TCRdb lists only in-frame clones, some missing. Of approximately 230,000 clones listed, approximately 83% are singletons. Material for sequencing was peripheral blood. The receptors were sampled from an elderly man with acute or convalescent COVID-19. Both conserved end residues are part of each CDR3. Each record gives: CDR3 protein, CDR3 DNA, clone size, J gene, D gene, V gene. The D gene is left open where the match is weak. Some rows mark clone size as missing; the rest say once, few, many or name a class of expanded clone.

CDR3 protein: CASSYGSRRWPRTDTQYF
CDR3 DNA: TGTGCCAGCAGCTACGGGTCTCGTAGATGGCCGAGGACAGATACGCAGTATTTT
clone size: NA
J gene: TRBJ2-3
D gene: NA
V gene: TRBV7-3

CDR3 protein: CASSSTGTGEETQYF
CDR3 DNA: TGCGCCAGCAGCTCTACCGGGACAGGGGAAGAGACCCAGTACTTC
clone size: once
J gene: TRBJ2-5
D gene: TRBD1
V gene: TRBV4-1

CDR3 protein: CASSLTDNEQFF
CDR3 DNA: TGTGCCAGCAGCCTAACTGACAATGAGCAGTTCTTC
clone size: NA
J gene: TRBJ2-1
D gene: NA
V gene: TRBV6-2/TRBV6-3

CDR3 protein: CASSFSGNKNTGELFF
CDR3 DNA: TGCGCCAGCAGCTTTTCAGGGAACAAGAACACCGGGGAGCTGTTTTTT
clone size: NA
J gene: TRBJ2-2
D gene: NA
V gene: TRBV5-1

CDR3 protein: CSVTGLLSYNEQFF
CDR3 DNA: TGCAGCGTTACGGGACTACTCTCCTACAATGAGCAGTTCTTC
clone size: NA
J gene: TRBJ2-1
D gene: TRBD2
V gene: TRBV29-1

CDR3 protein: CASSRWVGTGNTEAFF
CDR3 DNA: TGTGCCAGCAGCCGCTGGGTGGGGACAGGGAACACTGAAGCTTTCTTT
clone size: NA
J gene: TRBJ1-1
D gene: TRBD1
V gene: TRBV7-9

CDR3 protein: CASSGTSGFSRQETQYF
CDR3 DNA: TGTGCCAGCTCCGGGACTAGCGGGTTCTCCCGCCAAGAGACCCAGTACTTC
clone size: NA
J gene: TRBJ2-5
D gene: TRBD2
V gene: TRBV18

CDR3 protein: CASSLGSGGQSGYTF
CDR3 DNA: TGTGCCAGCAGTTTGGGGTCGGGGGGGCAGTCTGGCTACACCTTC
clone size: NA
J gene: TRBJ1-2
D gene: NA
V gene: TRBV28

CDR3 protein: CAFPGHYNEQFF
CDR3 DNA: TGTGCCTTCCCAGGCCACTACAATGAGCAGTTCTTC
clone size: NA
J gene: TRBJ2-1
D gene: NA
V gene: TRBV7-3

CDR3 protein: CASSLMPGEAFF
CDR3 DNA: TGTGCCAGCAGTTTAATGCCGGGTGAAGCTTTCTTT
clone size: NA
J gene: TRBJ1-1
D gene: NA
V gene: TRBV12-3/TRBV12-4

CDR3 protein: CSADCRTEYFVDQPQHF
CDR3 DNA: TGCAGCGCTGACTGCCGGACAGAATATTTTGTGGATCAGCCCCAGCATTTT
clone size: NA
J gene: TRBJ1-5
D gene: NA
V gene: TRBV29-1

CDR3 protein: CATSDLETTGVDTQYF
CDR3 DNA: TGTGCCACCAGTGATTTGGAAACAACAGGGGTAGATACGCAGTATTTT
clone size: NA
J gene: TRBJ2-3
D gene: TRBD1
V gene: TRBV24-1

CDR3 protein: CASSLGQGPNLGNQPQHF
CDR3 DNA: TGTGCCAGCAGCCTGGGACAGGGGCCTAACCTTGGCAATCAGCCCCAGCATTTT
clone size: NA
J gene: TRBJ1-5
D gene: TRBD1
V gene: TRBV7-9

CDR3 protein: CASSSNSGPRGGTQYF
CDR3 DNA: TGTGCCAGCAGCTCTAATAGCGGCCCAAGGGGCGGTACGCAGTATTTT
clone size: NA
J gene: TRBJ2-3
D gene: NA
V gene: TRBV7-3

CDR3 protein: CASSHSGGREPTDTQYF
CDR3 DNA: TGTGCCAGCAGCCATAGCGGGGGCCGCGAACCCACAGATACGCAGTATTTT
clone size: once
J gene: TRBJ2-3
D gene: TRBD2
V gene: TRBV4-2

CDR3 protein: CASFGQGHSPLHF
CDR3 DNA: TGTGCCAGCTTTGGACAGGGCCATTCACCCCTCCACTTT
clone size: NA
J gene: TRBJ1-6
D gene: TRBD1
V gene: TRBV5-6

CDR3 protein: CASTLLGLAGSNEQFF
CDR3 DNA: TGTGCCAGCACCCTCCTTGGACTAGCGGGAAGCAATGAGCAGTTCTTC
clone size: NA
J gene: TRBJ2-1
D gene: TRBD2
V gene: TRBV27

CDR3 protein: CASTNGEGGGNQPQHF
CDR3 DNA: TGTGCCAGCACCAACGGGGAGGGAGGAGGAAATCAGCCCCAGCATTTT
clone size: NA
J gene: TRBJ1-5
D gene: NA
V gene: TRBV6-4

CDR3 protein: CASSSRLAGGTDTQYF
CDR3 DNA: TGTGCCAGCAGCTCCCGACTAGCGGGAGGCACAGATACGCAGTATTTT
clone size: NA
J gene: TRBJ2-3
D gene: TRBD2
V gene: TRBV5-6

CDR3 protein: CASRPRENTEAFF
CDR3 DNA: TGTGCCAGCAGGCCTCGAGAGAACACTGAAGCTTTCTTT
clone size: NA
J gene: TRBJ1-1
D gene: NA
V gene: TRBV6-2/TRBV6-3

CDR3 protein: CATSGSGSGANVLTF
CDR3 DNA: TGTGCCACCAGTGGCTCAGGGTCTGGGGCCAACGTCCTGACTTTC
clone size: NA
J gene: TRBJ2-6
D gene: NA
V gene: TRBV24-1

CDR3 protein: CASSSTQYNEQFF
CDR3 DNA: TGTGCCAGCAGTTCAACACAATACAATGAGCAGTTCTTC
clone size: NA
J gene: TRBJ2-1
D gene: NA
V gene: TRBV27

CDR3 protein: CASSEMGLAGGPDTQYF
CDR3 DNA: TGTGCCAGCAGTGAAATGGGACTAGCGGGAGGGCCGGATACGCAGTATTTT
clone size: NA
J gene: TRBJ2-3
D gene: TRBD2
V gene: TRBV6-1

CDR3 protein: CASSDAASGGALSTDTQYF
CDR3 DNA: TGTGCCAGCAGTGACGCGGCTAGCGGGGGGGCGCTTAGCACAGATACGCAGTATTTT
clone size: NA
J gene: TRBJ2-3
D gene: TRBD2
V gene: TRBV2

CDR3 protein: CASSERTGQPGDEQYF
CDR3 DNA: TGTGCCAGCAGTGAAAGGACGGGACAGCCAGGCGACGAGCAGTACTTC
clone size: NA
J gene: TRBJ2-7
D gene: TRBD1
V gene: TRBV6-1

CDR3 protein: CSASTPGLQYNEQFF
CDR3 DNA: TGCAGTGCTAGTACTCCGGGATTACAGTACAATGAGCAGTTCTTC
clone size: NA
J gene: TRBJ2-1
D gene: NA
V gene: TRBV20-1

CDR3 protein: CANSRGGPGQADQPQHF
CDR3 DNA: TGTGCCAACAGCCGGGGGGGCCCTGGACAGGCCGATCAGCCCCAGCATTTT
clone size: NA
J gene: TRBJ1-5
D gene: TRBD1
V gene: TRBV5-6

CDR3 protein: CATSPSGTEAFF
CDR3 DNA: TGTGCCACCAGTCCCTCGGGGACTGAAGCTTTCTTT
clone size: NA
J gene: TRBJ1-1
D gene: NA
V gene: TRBV24-1

CDR3 protein: CAWSGGTSGASTDTQYF
CDR3 DNA: TGTGCCTGGAGTGGAGGGACTAGCGGAGCTAGCACAGATACGCAGTATTTT
clone size: NA
J gene: TRBJ2-3
D gene: TRBD2
V gene: TRBV30

CDR3 protein: CASHRTALPNEKLFF
CDR3 DNA: TGTGCCAGCCACCGGACAGCCTTGCCTAATGAAAAACTGTTTTTT
clone size: NA
J gene: TRBJ1-4
D gene: NA
V gene: TRBV7-9

CDR3 protein: CASSADGLAGLYEQFF
CDR3 DNA: TGTGCCAGCAGCGCTGATGGACTAGCGGGATTATATGAGCAGTTCTTC
clone size: NA
J gene: TRBJ2-1
D gene: TRBD2
V gene: TRBV5-4

CDR3 protein: CASSDTPQGANYGYTF
CDR3 DNA: TGTGCCAGCAGCGATACCCCTCAGGGGGCTAACTATGGCTACACCTTC
clone size: NA
J gene: TRBJ1-2
D gene: TRBD1
V gene: TRBV9

CDR3 protein: CASSYSTGVNVLTF
CDR3 DNA: TGTGCCAGCAGTTACTCTACAGGGGTCAACGTCCTGACTTTC
clone size: NA
J gene: TRBJ2-6
D gene: TRBD1
V gene: TRBV27

CDR3 protein: CSAETSAGVSQFF
CDR3 DNA: TGCAGCGCCGAAACTAGCGCCGGGGTGAGTCAGTTCTTC
clone size: many
J gene: TRBJ2-1
D gene: TRBD2
V gene: TRBV29-1

CDR3 protein: CAASGRLNEQYF
CDR3 DNA: TGTGCAGCGTCCGGGAGACTCAACGAGCAGTACTTC
clone size: NA
J gene: TRBJ2-7
D gene: NA
V gene: TRBV6-5

CDR3 protein: CASSFKWSGYMNTEAFF
CDR3 DNA: TGTGCCAGCAGCTTCAAATGGTCGGGGTACATGAACACTGAAGCTTTCTTT
clone size: NA
J gene: TRBJ1-1
D gene: NA
V gene: TRBV11-2

CDR3 protein: CSAALYRGTGTNTGELFF
CDR3 DNA: TGCAGCGCTGCGCTATACCGAGGGACAGGGACGAACACCGGGGAGCTGTTTTTT
clone size: NA
J gene: TRBJ2-2
D gene: TRBD1
V gene: TRBV29-1

CDR3 protein: CASSVDLGGEQYF
CDR3 DNA: TGTGCCAGCAGCGTAGACCTAGGTGGCGAGCAGTACTTC
clone size: few
J gene: TRBJ2-7
D gene: NA
V gene: TRBV9

CDR3 protein: CASSQDSPPLGNRRGNTIYF
CDR3 DNA: TGCGCCAGCAGCCAAGATTCACCACCTTTGGGCAACCGTCGGGGAAACACCATATATTTT
clone size: NA
J gene: TRBJ1-3
D gene: NA
V gene: TRBV4-1

CDR3 protein: CASRGPYSNQPQHF
CDR3 DNA: TGTGCCAGCAGGGGCCCTTATAGCAATCAGCCCCAGCATTTT
clone size: NA
J gene: TRBJ1-5
D gene: NA
V gene: TRBV28

CDR3 protein: CASSPPRQGRANEQFF
CDR3 DNA: TGTGCCAGCTCACCCCCTAGGCAGGGCCGGGCCAATGAGCAGTTCTTC
clone size: NA
J gene: TRBJ2-1
D gene: NA
V gene: TRBV18

CDR3 protein: CASSQGEFYEQYF
CDR3 DNA: TGCGCCAGCAGCCAAGGGGAGTTCTACGAGCAGTACTTC
clone size: NA
J gene: TRBJ2-7
D gene: NA
V gene: TRBV4-1

CDR3 protein: CATSRSPDRGTGIEQYF
CDR3 DNA: TGTGCCACCAGCAGATCCCCCGATCGTGGGACAGGGATCGAGCAGTACTTC
clone size: NA
J gene: TRBJ2-7
D gene: TRBD1
V gene: TRBV15

CDR3 protein: CASSQADRPDFLYF
CDR3 DNA: TGCGCCAGCAGCCAGGCGGACAGGCCTGATTTTCTGTACTTC
clone size: NA
J gene: TRBJ2-7
D gene: TRBD1
V gene: TRBV5-1

CDR3 protein: CASSPDSWSHNEQFF
CDR3 DNA: TGCGCCAGCAGCCCGGACAGTTGGTCCCACAATGAGCAGTTCTTC
clone size: NA
J gene: TRBJ2-1
D gene: NA
V gene: TRBV5-1

CDR3 protein: CASSESMGGANTGELFF
CDR3 DNA: TGCGCCAGCAGTGAGTCGATGGGGGGAGCGAACACCGGGGAGCTGTTTTTT
clone size: NA
J gene: TRBJ2-2
D gene: NA
V gene: TRBV10-1

CDR3 protein: CATSDVPGAQETQYF
CDR3 DNA: TGTGCCACCAGTGACGTACCGGGTGCCCAAGAGACCCAGTACTTC
clone size: NA
J gene: TRBJ2-5
D gene: NA
V gene: TRBV24-1

CDR3 protein: CASSLLGQGEHGYTF
CDR3 DNA: TGTGCCAGCAGTCTCCTCGGACAGGGCGAGCATGGCTACACCTTC
clone size: NA
J gene: TRBJ1-2
D gene: TRBD1
V gene: TRBV27

CDR3 protein: CASSEVGTMNTEAFF
CDR3 DNA: TGTGCCAGCAGTGAGGTCGGGACTATGAACACTGAAGCTTTCTTT
clone size: NA
J gene: TRBJ1-1
D gene: NA
V gene: TRBV25-1

CDR3 protein: CASSLGQGSSPLHF
CDR3 DNA: TGTGCCAGCAGTTTAGGACAGGGAAGTTCACCCCTCCACTTT
clone size: NA
J gene: TRBJ1-6
D gene: TRBD1
V gene: TRBV27

CDR3 protein: CATKKSGQETQYF
CDR3 DNA: TGTGCCACCAAAAAGAGCGGCCAAGAGACCCAGTACTTC
clone size: NA
J gene: TRBJ2-5
D gene: NA
V gene: TRBV24-1

CDR3 protein: CASSLDQGSGYTF
CDR3 DNA: TGTGCCAGCAGCTTAGATCAAGGGAGTGGCTACACCTTC
clone size: NA
J gene: TRBJ1-2
D gene: NA
V gene: TRBV11-1